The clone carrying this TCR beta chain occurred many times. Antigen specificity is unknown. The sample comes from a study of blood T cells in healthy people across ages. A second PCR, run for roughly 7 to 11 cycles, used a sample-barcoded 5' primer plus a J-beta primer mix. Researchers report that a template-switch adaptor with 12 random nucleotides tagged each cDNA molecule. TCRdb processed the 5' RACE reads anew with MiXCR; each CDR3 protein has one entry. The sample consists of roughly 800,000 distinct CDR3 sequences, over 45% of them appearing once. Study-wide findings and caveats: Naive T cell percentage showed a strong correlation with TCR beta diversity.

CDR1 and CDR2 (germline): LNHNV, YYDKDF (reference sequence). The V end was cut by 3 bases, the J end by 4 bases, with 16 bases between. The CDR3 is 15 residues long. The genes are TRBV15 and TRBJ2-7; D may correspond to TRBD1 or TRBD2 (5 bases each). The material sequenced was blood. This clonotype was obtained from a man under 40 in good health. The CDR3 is CATSRGMGVQYEQYF. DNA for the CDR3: TGTGCCACCAGCAGGGGGATGGGGGTCCAATACGAGCAGTACTTC.